The next 24 T cell receptor beta chains were all read from a single sample in a study of blood T cell repertoires in COVID-19. TCRdb's table, derived via immunoSEQ multiplex PCR, lists solely in-frame clones and lacks some. The sample records about 150,000 clones, around four fifths being singletons. The sequenced sample was peripheral blood. The receptors were gathered from a woman older than 75 with acute or convalescent COVID-19.

The V and J genes are TRBV5-1 and TRBJ1-1; no clear D gene. This CDR3 spans 14 amino acids. V lost 2 bases to trimming and J lost 1 base, with 9 bases between them. Germline V lookup: CDR1 SGHRS, CDR2 YFSETQ. This chain's CDR3 is CASSFGSSNTEAFF. Written as DNA, the CDR3 is TGCGCCAGCAGCTTTGGCAGTTCGAACACTGAAGCTTTCTTT. The entire variable domain, with the rest obtained from reference TRBV5-1 and TRBJ1-1, is as follows: KAGVTQTPRYLIKTRGQQVTLSCSPISGHRSVSWYQQTPGQGLQFLFEYFSETQRNKGNFPGRFSGRQFSNSRSEMNVSTLELGDSALYLCASSFGSSNTEAFFGQGTRLTVV.

V is TRBV19 and J is TRBJ1-1; a weak D match, TRBD1 (5 bases). CDR1 is LNHDA and CDR2 is SQIVND in the germline V gene (reference sequence). CDR3 length: 14 residues. V lost 0 bases to trimming and J lost 4 bases, with 9 bases between them. The CDR3 DNA follows: TGTGCCAGTAGTATAGAGGGACTGGTCACTGAAGCTTTCTTT. Protein sequence: CASSIEGLVTEAFF. The variable domain in full, completed from reference TRBV19 and TRBJ1-1, reads DGGITQSPKYLFRKEGQNVTLSCEQNLNHDAMYWYRQDPGQGLRLIYYSQIVNDFQKGDIAEGYSVSREKKESFPLTVTSAQKNPTAFYLCASSIEGLVTEAFFGQGTRLTVV.

V usage is TRBV12-3 or TRBV12-4 and J usage is TRBJ2-5, with D unresolved. This CDR3 contains 13 residues. V was clipped by 5 bases and J by 7 bases, with 14 bases between them. CDR3 sequence: CASSQATLGTQYF. The CDR3 region has the DNA TGTGCCAGCAGTCAGGCCACTTTAGGGACCCAGTACTTC.

This chain connects TRBV5-5 to TRBJ2-7; unclear D gene. V was shortened by 1 base and J by 3 bases, with 14 bases between the two germline ends. The CDR3 is 15 residues long. CDR1 is SGHKS, CDR2 YYEKEE, per germline (reference sequence). The CDR3 bases are TGTGCCAGCAGCTTGTCTCCGCATGACAACTACGAGCAGTACTTC. It encodes CASSLSPHDNYEQYF.

V gene TRBV30 combines with J gene TRBJ1-6; D may be TRBD1 (5 bases). V was shortened by 2 bases and J by 9 bases, with 11 bases between the two germline ends. This CDR3 contains 13 residues. Germline values: CDR1 GTSNPN, CDR2 SVGIG (reference sequence). This CDR3 reads CAWSPRQLSPLHF. In DNA form, the CDR3 reads TGTGCCTGGAGTCCCCGACAGCTTTCACCCCTCCACTTT.

The chain uses TRBV6-6 and TRBJ2-1, with TRBD1 as a possible D gene (5 bases). CDR1 is MNHNY, CDR2 SVGAGI, per germline (reference sequence). The CDR3 has 14 residues. With 1 base removed from V and 5 bases from J, the gap between germline ends came to 9 bases. In DNA form, the CDR3 reads TGTGCCAGCAGTTACTTCGTGGGGCACAATGAGCAGTTCTTC. Its protein product is CASSYFVGHNEQFF.

This sequence joins TRBV5-4 and TRBJ1-2; TRBD1 aligns across 7 bases. Germline V CDR1 and CDR2: SGHNT, YYREEE (reference sequence). The CDR3 runs to 14 residues. The V segment lost 3 bases and the J segment 4 bases; nucleotides outside the gene matches: 6. The CDR3 coding sequence is TGTGCCAGCAGCTGGGACAGCAAACCCTATGGCTACACCTTC. This encodes CASSWDSKPYGYTF.

V is TRBV7-6 and J is TRBJ2-7; 9 positions match TRBD1. The CDR3 consists of 17 residues. Unmatched junction bases numbered 10, after V lost 4 bases and J lost 0 bases. The V gene's germline CDR1 is SGHVS and CDR2 FNYEAQ. As DNA, the CDR3 is TGTGCCAGCAGCTCGACAACAGGGGGCATAGACTCCTACGAGCAGTACTTC. As protein: CASSSTTGGIDSYEQYF.

The chain joins TRBV7-2 to TRBJ1-1, with TRBD1 as a possible D gene (6 bases). This CDR3 comprises 14 residues. V was pared by 7 bases and J by 5 bases, with 17 bases between. Germline V gives CDR1 SGHTA, CDR2 FQGNSA. The CDR3 spells CASTSGGSWTEAFF. The CDR3 region has the DNA TGTGCCAGCACCTCGGGGGGCAGTTGGACTGAAGCTTTCTTT.

This chain joins TRBV5-1 and TRBJ2-4; 9 bases are shared with TRBD1. The CDR3 has 15 amino acids. V lost 1 base, J lost 4 bases, and 3 bases stayed unmatched. Germline loops: CDR1 SGHRS, CDR2 YFSETQ. The CDR3 DNA is TGCGCCAGCAGCTTGTGGGGGACAGGGAAAAACATTCAGTACTTC. Translation: CASSLWGTGKNIQYF. The full variable domain, its missing parts supplied by reference TRBV5-1 and TRBJ2-4, is KAGVTQTPRYLIKTRGQQVTLSCSPISGHRSVSWYQQTPGQGLQFLFEYFSETQRNKGNFPGRFSGRQFSNSRSEMNVSTLELGDSALYLCASSLWGTGKNIQYFGAGTRLSVL.

The chain uses TRBV2 and TRBJ2-1, with 8 bases matching TRBD2. V lost 3 bases and J lost 8; bases outside the gene matches: 12. CDR3 length: 16 amino acids. CDR1 is SNHLY, CDR2 FYNNEI, per germline. The CDR3 is CASSESFGGAPYEQFF. CDR3 nucleotides: TGTGCCAGCAGTGAGTCCTTCGGGGGGGCCCCATATGAGCAGTTCTTC.

V gene TRBV18 combines with J gene TRBJ2-1; D ambiguous. Germline V gives CDR1 KGHSH, CDR2 LQKENI. The CDR3 is 13 residues long. Trimming pared 4 bases from V and 2 bases from J, leaving 6 bases between. CDR3 sequence (DNA): TGTGCCAGCTCACGAGAGACCTACAATGAGCAGTTCTTC. Translated: CASSRETYNEQFF.

The rearrangement uses TRBV6-5 and TRBJ2-3; D unresolved. Trimming took off 6 bases at V and 0 bases at J, with 13 bases between the two ends. Germline V CDR1 and CDR2: MNHEY, SVGAGI. The CDR3 runs to 15 residues. The CDR3, as DNA: TGTGCCAGCAGCCTCAGTTCCCCTAGCACAGATACGCAGTATTTT. It specifies CASSLSSPSTDTQYF.

This clone came up once. The rearrangement uses TRBV5-1 and TRBJ1-1; 8 bases line up with TRBD1. This CDR3 comprises 14 residues. V dropped 4 bases and J dropped 6; count of bases not matched to a gene: 8. Germline lookup yields CDR1 SGHRS and CDR2 YFSETQ. The CDR3 coding sequence is TGCGCCAGCAGCCCAAGACAGGGGATCGCTGAAGCTTTCTTT. Amino acids: CASSPRQGIAEAFF. The full variable domain, its missing parts supplied by reference TRBV5-1 and TRBJ1-1, is KAGVTQTPRYLIKTRGQQVTLSCSPISGHRSVSWYQQTPGQGLQFLFEYFSETQRNKGNFPGRFSGRQFSNSRSEMNVSTLELGDSALYLCASSPRQGIAEAFFGQGTRLTVV.

This clone was detected once. This chain uses TRBV27 with TRBJ2-3, with D unresolved. This CDR3 spans 14 amino acids. V dropped 3 bases and J dropped 2 bases, with 9 bases sitting between them. CDR1 MNHEY and CDR2 SMNVEV come from the germline V gene (reference sequence). The CDR3 loop is CASSFSLNTDTQYF. The CDR3 nucleotides read TGTGCCAGCAGTTTCTCACTAAACACAGATACGCAGTATTTT.

The gene calls are TRBV18 and TRBJ1-2, with D possibly matching TRBD1 (6 bases). Looked up from germline, CDR1 is KGHSH and CDR2 is LQKENI. This CDR3 has 15 residues. Trimming took off 3 bases at V and 6 bases at J, with 17 bases between the two ends. The DNA of the CDR3 is TGTGCCAGCTCACCCTCTCAAGACAGGCCCCATGGCTACACCTTC. Residues: CASSPSQDRPHGYTF.

V gene TRBV9 combines with J gene TRBJ1-6, with a tentative D call TRBD1 (6 bases). The germline V and J ends were trimmed by 0 bases and 6 bases, with 10 bases remaining between them. Germline V gene sequence: CDR1 SGDLS, CDR2 YYNGEE. CDR3 length: 15 amino acids. CDR3 protein: CASSVGQASNSPLHF. CDR3 DNA sequence: TGTGCCAGCAGCGTAGGACAGGCCAGTAATTCACCCCTCCACTTT.

V gene TRBV7-8 combines with J gene TRBJ1-1, with 9 positions matching TRBD1. J was trimmed by 1 base and V by 2 bases; bases with no gene match: 11. This CDR3 has 18 amino acids. Germline values: CDR1 SGHVS, CDR2 FQNEAQ. CDR3 sequence reads: CASSLKGQGGGSNTEAFF. The CDR3 DNA follows: TGTGCCAGCAGCTTAAAGGGACAGGGCGGGGGTTCGAACACTGAAGCTTTCTTT.

The chain links TRBV6-1 to TRBJ2-1, with 7 nucleotides matching TRBD1. This CDR3 spans 17 amino acids. Looked up from germline, CDR1 is MNHNS and CDR2 is SASEGT. Trimming took 3 bases from V and 8 from J; bases not matched to a gene: 16. CDR3 sequence: CASSELRERGLMDEQFF. The CDR3 coding sequence is TGTGCCAGCAGTGAGCTCCGCGAGAGGGGGCTTATGGATGAGCAGTTCTTC.

The chain has TRBV15 and TRBJ1-4; D call uncertain. Germline CDR1 is LNHNV and CDR2 is YYDKDF (reference sequence). The CDR3 is 14 residues long. Trimming cost V 1 base and J 8 bases, with 11 bases left between them. The CDR3 DNA follows: TGTGCCACCAGCAGAGGTTATCCGGGAGAAAAACTGTTTTTT. It translates to CATSRGYPGEKLFF. The complete variable domain, with remaining parts taken from reference TRBV15 and TRBJ1-4, reads DAMVIQNPRYQVTQFGKPVTLSCSQTLNHNVMYWYQQKSSQAPKLLFHYYDKDFNNEADTPDNFQSRRPNTSFCFLDIRSPGLGDTAMYLCATSRGYPGEKLFFGSGTQLSVL.

The rearrangement uses TRBV4-1 and TRBJ2-5; no firm D call. Germline V lookup: CDR1 MGHRA, CDR2 YSYEKL. The CDR3 spans 13 residues. Trimming removed 3 bases at V and 2 bases at J, with 7 bases between. The chain's CDR3 is CASSQERQETQYF. The CDR3 DNA reads as TGCGCCAGCAGCCAGGAGAGACAAGAGACCCAGTACTTC.

The chain carries TRBV19 and TRBJ2-1; 7 positions agree with TRBD1. V was clipped by 6 bases and J by 2 bases; unmatched bases: 13. The CDR3 spans 17 residues. Germline-derived CDR1 and CDR2 are LNHDA and SQIVND (reference sequence). This chain's CDR3 is CASSIPQGVGAYNEQFF. The CDR3 DNA sequence: TGTGCCAGTAGCATACCTCAGGGGGTGGGTGCCTACAATGAGCAGTTCTTC.

The CDR3 spells CASSQKGQGVGEQYF. CDR3 DNA sequence: TGTGCCAGCAGCCAAAAGGGACAGGGGGTAGGCGAGCAGTACTTC. The genes are TRBV3-1 (or the pseudogene TRBV3-2) and TRBJ2-7; TRBD1 matches at 11 bases. V lost 2 bases and J lost 6; bases outside the gene matches: 6. The germline gives CDR1 LGHDT, CDR2 YNNKEL (reference sequence). This CDR3 is built from 15 residues.

V and J are TRBV18 and TRBJ1-1; D is possibly TRBD1 (6 bases). This CDR3 region has 13 residues. V lost 3 bases, J lost 8 bases, and 13 bases lay in between. Germline V lookup: CDR1 KGHSH, CDR2 LQKENI. CDR3 in amino acids: CASSPGHSPEAFF. The CDR3 DNA sequence: TGTGCCAGCTCACCGGGACACTCACCGGAAGCTTTCTTT.